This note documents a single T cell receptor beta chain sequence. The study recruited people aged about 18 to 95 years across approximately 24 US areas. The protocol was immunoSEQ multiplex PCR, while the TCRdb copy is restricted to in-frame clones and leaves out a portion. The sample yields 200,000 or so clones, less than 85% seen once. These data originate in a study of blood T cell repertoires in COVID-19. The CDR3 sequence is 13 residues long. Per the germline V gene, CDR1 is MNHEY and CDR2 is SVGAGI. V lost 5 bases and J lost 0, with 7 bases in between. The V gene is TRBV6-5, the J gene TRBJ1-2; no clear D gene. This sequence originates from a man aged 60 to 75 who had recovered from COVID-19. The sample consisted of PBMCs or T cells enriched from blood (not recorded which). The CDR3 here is CASSPNPNYGYTF. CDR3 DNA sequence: TGTGCCAGCAGTCCTAACCCTAACTATGGCTACACCTTC.